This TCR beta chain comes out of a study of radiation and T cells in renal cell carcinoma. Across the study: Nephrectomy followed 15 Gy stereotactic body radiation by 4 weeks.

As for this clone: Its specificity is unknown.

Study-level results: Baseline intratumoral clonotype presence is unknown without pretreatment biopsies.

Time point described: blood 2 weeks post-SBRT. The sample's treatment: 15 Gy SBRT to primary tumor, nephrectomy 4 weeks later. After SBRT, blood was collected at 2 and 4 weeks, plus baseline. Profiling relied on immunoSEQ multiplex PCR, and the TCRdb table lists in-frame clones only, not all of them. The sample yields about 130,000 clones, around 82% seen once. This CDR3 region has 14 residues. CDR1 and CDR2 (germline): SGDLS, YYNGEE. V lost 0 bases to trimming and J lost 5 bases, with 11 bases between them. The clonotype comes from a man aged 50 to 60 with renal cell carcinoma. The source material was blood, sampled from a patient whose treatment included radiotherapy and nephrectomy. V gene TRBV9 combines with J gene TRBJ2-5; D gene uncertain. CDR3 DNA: TGTGCCAGCAGCGTAGGGGTTTTGGGGGAGACCCAGTACTTC. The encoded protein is CASSVGVLGETQYF.